This is a list of T cell receptor beta chains from one sample in a study of PD-L1 blockade in urothelial cancer. Sequencing used immunoSEQ multiplex PCR; TCRdb keeps in-frame clones, though not all of them. The top ten hold about 22% of the sample, which has fewer than 50,000 clones, roughly 90% seen once. Sequencing was performed on PBMCs, taken around atezolizumab (anti-PD-L1) treatment. Receptors originate from a man in his sixties with urothelial cancer. The CDR3 runs from the conserved cysteine through the conserved F or W. D genes are given only for firm matches. Size values are once, few and many counts, or a class for expanded clones, and some rows have none.

cdr3_length,v_call,j_call,clone_size,d_call,cdr3_nt,cdr3_aa
16,TRBV9,TRBJ2-5,.,.,TGTGCCAGCAGCGTAGCTGTCACTACCACACAAGAGACCCAGTACTTC,CASSVAVTTTQETQYF
15,TRBV30,TRBJ1-5,few,TRBD1,TGTGCCTGGAGCCCTCCGGACAGGGGTGTTCAGCCCCAGCATTTT,CAWSPPDRGVQPQHF
14,TRBV2,TRBJ1-6,.,.,TGTGCCAGCAGCGCAGGGGTGTATAATTCACCCCTCCACTTT,CASSAGVYNSPLHF
15,TRBV19,TRBJ2-7,.,.,TGTGCCAGTAGTAGGAGGGATGACACGACCTACGAGCAGTACTTC,CASSRRDDTTYEQYF
16,TRBV7-6,TRBJ1-6,.,.,TGTGCCAGCAGCTTAGCGTATTCGGTTAAACTCGATCCCCTCCACTTT,CASSLAYSVKLDPLHF
13,TRBV30,TRBJ1-2,once,TRBD1,TGTGCCTGGAAGGGGGACAGGAACTATGGCTACACCTTC,CAWKGDRNYGYTF
15,TRBV5-4,TRBJ1-6,.,.,TGTGCCAGCAGCGGAGGGACGGAATATAATTCACCCCTCCACTTT,CASSGGTEYNSPLHF
16,TRBV7-3,TRBJ1-2,.,.,TGTGCCAGCAGCTTAACTACAGCAGGGCTGGGCTCTGGCTACACCTTC,CASSLTTAGLGSGYTF
13,TRBV7-2,TRBJ1-5,once,.,TGTGCCAGCAGTTCCGGGACACTTCAGCCCCAGCATTTT,CASSSGTLQPQHF
16,TRBV5-1,TRBJ2-3,few,TRBD1,TGCGCCAGCAGCTTGTGGACAGGGGGCTTCACAGATACGCAGTATTTT,CASSLWTGGFTDTQYF
15,TRBV5-1,TRBJ1-5,.,.,TGCGCCAGCAGGGCAGATCCTTCTAGCAATCAGCCCCAGCATTTT,CASRADPSSNQPQHF
15,TRBV9,TRBJ2-1,.,.,TGTGCCAGCAGCGTAGGTGGGGGCCCCAACAATGAGCAGTTCTTC,CASSVGGGPNNEQFF
15,TRBV6-5,TRBJ1-2,.,.,TGTGCCAGCAGTTACATTAGGGGGATAGGCTATGGCTACACCTTC,CASSYIRGIGYGYTF
13,TRBV10-2,TRBJ1-1,.,.,TGCGCCAGCAGTAAGGGTGAGGGCACTGAAGCTTTCTTT,CASSKGEGTEAFF
16,TRBV14,TRBJ2-2,.,TRBD1,TGTGCCAGCAGCCACCGGGACAGAAGGGGGTCCGGGGAGCTGTTTTTT,CASSHRDRRGSGELFF
13,TRBV6-5,TRBJ1-6,few,TRBD1,TGTGCCAGCAGGGGACAGCATAATTCACCCCTCCACTTT,CASRGQHNSPLHF
13,TRBV25-1,TRBJ1-1,.,TRBD1,TGTGCCAGCAGACAGGGGGCAAACACTGAAGCTTTCTTT,CASRQGANTEAFF
16,TRBV5-6,TRBJ1-3,.,.,TGTGCCAGCAGCGATACAGTTGGCTCGGCTGGAAACACCATATATTTT,CASSDTVGSAGNTIYF
14,TRBV5-6,TRBJ2-5,.,.,TGTGCCAGCAGCTTGGTGACAGTCAAAGAGACCCAGTACTTC,CASSLVTVKETQYF
14,TRBV6-1,TRBJ2-1,.,.,TGTGCCAGCAGTGAAATCGGGAAATGGGATGAGCAGTTCTTC,CASSEIGKWDEQFF
15,TRBV2,TRBJ2-7,.,TRBD1,TGTGCCAGCATACGAGCGACAGGGGGACCCTACGAGCAGTACTTC,CASIRATGGPYEQYF
14,TRBV6-5,TRBJ1-3,.,.,TGTGCCAGCAGTAGGGCGGGTTCTGGAAACACCATATATTTT,CASSRAGSGNTIYF
14,TRBV19,TRBJ2-1,.,.,TGTGCCAGTCAAAAGGGCGGGTTGCTCAATGAGCAGTTCTTC,CASQKGGLLNEQFF
17,TRBV5-1,TRBJ2-2,.,TRBD2,TGCGCCAGCAGCCCCTACCTAGCGGGAGGGAGGACCGGGGAGCTGTTTTTT,CASSPYLAGGRTGELFF
14,TRBV5-1,TRBJ1-1,.,TRBD1,TGCGCCAGCAGCCCGGACAGGGTTGGAACTGAAGCTTTCTTT,CASSPDRVGTEAFF
12,TRBV9,TRBJ2-3,once,.,TGTGCCAGCAGCGTAGTGGGCAGCACGCAGTATTTT,CASSVVGSTQYF
17,TRBV5-6,TRBJ2-2,.,.,TGTGCCAGCAGCTGGCGAACGGGACTCGCGAACACCGGGGAGCTGTTTTTT,CASSWRTGLANTGELFF
15,TRBV7-9,TRBJ2-2,.,TRBD2,TGTGCCAGCAGACGGGAGGGGGGGAACACCGGGGAGCTGTTTTTT,CASRREGGNTGELFF
16,TRBV19,TRBJ2-3,.,TRBD2,TGTGCCAGTAGCCCCCTACTAGCGGGGAGCTCGGATACGCAGTATTTT,CASSPLLAGSSDTQYF
16,TRBV6-6,TRBJ2-2,.,TRBD2,TGTGCCAGCAGTTACTCGAGTAGCGGGAGGGCCGGGGAGCTGTTTTTT,CASSYSSSGRAGELFF
15,TRBV5-6,TRBJ2-6,once,.,TGTGCCAGCAGCTTCCCGGGGACTGGGGCCAACGTCCTGACTTTC,CASSFPGTGANVLTF
14,TRBV27,TRBJ2-3,.,.,TGTGCCAGCACCCAGCAGGGTTGGGCGGATACGCAGTATTTT,CASTQQGWADTQYF
14,TRBV30,TRBJ2-7,once,.,TGTGCCTGGAGTGTTCGCGGAGGGGCGGACGAGCAGTACTTC,CAWSVRGGADEQYF
16,TRBV2,TRBJ2-2,.,.,TGTGCCAGCAGTGAAGGGGGCGGGACGAACACCGGGGAGCTGTTTTTT,CASSEGGGTNTGELFF
14,TRBV19,TRBJ1-5,.,.,TGTGCCAGTACTCCTTCGGGGGGCAATCAGCCCCAGCATTTT,CASTPSGGNQPQHF
15,TRBV7-8,TRBJ2-1,.,TRBD2,TGTGCCAGCAGCTCGAAAGCGGGGGGACTACAGGAGCAGTTCTTC,CASSSKAGGLQEQFF
15,TRBV6-5,TRBJ2-2,.,.,TGTGCCAGCAGGCCCGGGGGACTGAACACCGGGGAGCTGTTTTTT,CASRPGGLNTGELFF
15,TRBV5-4,TRBJ2-3,.,TRBD2,TGTGCCAGCAGCTTGGCCCCCCTAGCGGGAGATACGCAGTATTTT,CASSLAPLAGDTQYF
15,TRBV18,TRBJ2-3,.,TRBD1,TGTGCCAGCTCACCACTTGGGACAGACACAGATACGCAGTATTTT,CASSPLGTDTDTQYF
13,TRBV6-6,TRBJ1-5,.,.,TGTGCCAGCATTGGAGGATACAATCAGCCCCAGCATTTT,CASIGGYNQPQHF
14,TRBV11-2,TRBJ2-5,.,TRBD1,TGTGCCAGCAGCTTCGGACAGGGCCAAGAGACCCAGTACTTC,CASSFGQGQETQYF
17,TRBV23-1,TRBJ1-2,.,.,TGCGCCAGCAGTCAATCATTTTTATCGTTGGAGAACTATGGCTACACCTTC,CASSQSFLSLENYGYTF
15,TRBV7-9,TRBJ2-3,few,TRBD2,TGTGCCAGCAGCTTATACAGCGGGGGCACAGATACGCAGTATTTT,CASSLYSGGTDTQYF
15,TRBV4-1,TRBJ2-1,once,TRBD2,TGCGCCAGCAGCCAAGTGTCGGGAGGCTACAATGAGCAGTTCTTC,CASSQVSGGYNEQFF
16,TRBV5-6,TRBJ2-5,.,TRBD2,TGTGCCAGCAGCTTCCGGGGGGTAGGGTTCCAAGAGACCCAGTACTTC,CASSFRGVGFQETQYF
13,TRBV19,TRBJ1-5,.,.,TGTGCCGGGCAAGGAGGCCTCAATCAGCCCCAGCATTTT,CAGQGGLNQPQHF
14,TRBV27,TRBJ1-1,.,.,TGTGCCAGCAGTACCATCTCGGGGGGCGCTGAAGCTTTCTTT,CASSTISGGAEAFF
13,TRBV18,TRBJ2-3,.,TRBD1,TGTGCCAGCAGAGGGACAGGGACAGATACGCAGTATTTT,CASRGTGTDTQYF
13,TRBV30,TRBJ1-5,few,.,TGTGCCTGGACAAGCAGGGAAGGGCAGCCCCAGCATTTT,CAWTSREGQPQHF
15,TRBV2,TRBJ2-1,once,TRBD1,TGTGCCAGCAGATACGGACAGGGCGACTACAATGAGCAGTTCTTC,CASRYGQGDYNEQFF
14,TRBV7-2,TRBJ2-5,.,TRBD2,TGTGCCAGCAGCCTAACTACTAGCGCTGAGACCCAGTACTTC,CASSLTTSAETQYF
16,TRBV12-5,TRBJ1-3,.,.,TGTGCTAGTGGTTTGGTACTCGGGGGGGCTGGAAACACCATATATTTT,CASGLVLGGAGNTIYF
15,TRBV18,TRBJ2-7,once,.,TGTGCCAGCTCACCACAGCAGGCTCGTTCCTACGAGCAGTACTTC,CASSPQQARSYEQYF
13,TRBV30,TRBJ2-3,.,.,TGTGCCTGGAGTGGAGAGGTTTTGGATACGCAGTATTTT,CAWSGEVLDTQYF
11,TRBV19,TRBJ1-2,.,.,TGTGCCAGTGGCCAGGGGTATGGCTACACCTTC,CASGQGYGYTF